This T cell receptor (beta chain) emerged from a study of blood T cell repertoires in COVID-19. As for the study in general: The United States, Italy and Spain provided the acute and convalescent COVID-19 samples.

Adults between roughly 18 and 89 years of age took part from fewer than 30 US areas. Donors of Cohort 3 who recovered were those that had two negative PCRs, clearance, or symptom resolution. In the original workflow: The authors estimated nucleated cell counts from reference gene primer amplification. Some clones are missing from TCRdb's copy, which holds only in-frame ones; the method was immunoSEQ multiplex PCR. V and J calls and clone size follow that table, whereas D and trimming were derived from the DNA. The sample shows about half a million clones, more than 85% of them seen only once. The specimen sequenced was PBMCs or T cells enriched from blood (not recorded which). The sequence derives from a woman in her sixties or seventies who had recovered from COVID-19.

This chain's CDR3 is CASSPQGRVNEKLFF. CDR3 DNA: TGTGCCAGCAGCCCACAGGGGCGGGTAAATGAAAAACTGTTTTTT. V and J are TRBV2 and TRBJ1-4; 7 bases fit TRBD1. The CDR3 consists of 15 residues. Losses at the gene ends were 6 bases for V and 5 bases for J; bases not matched to a gene: 9. Looked up from germline, CDR1 is SNHLY and CDR2 is FYNNEI.